These 5 T cell receptor beta chains were sequenced from one sample in a study of OX40 agonist ivuxolimab in advanced cancers. Clones were read by immunoSEQ multiplex PCR, and TCRdb kept only the in-frame ones, dropping some. Of about 68,000 clones detected, around 83% appear once; the ten largest clones hold more than 1.4%. The sample here was CD4+ or CD8+ T cells sorted from blood, taken in a trial of the OX40 agonist ivuxolimab. The receptor source for this set is an adult with an advanced solid tumor such as melanoma, head and neck, liver or kidney cancer.

The chain links TRBV5-1 to TRBJ2-7; D call uncertain. The germline V gene encodes CDR1 SGHRS and CDR2 YFSETQ. The CDR3 totals 18 residues. The V and J ends lost 0 bases and 2 bases respectively, with 21 bases between them. Here the CDR3 DNA reads TGCGCCAGCAGCTTGGGGTCTTCTCTTGGCCTTCTCGCCTACGAGCAGTACTTC. It translates to CASSLGSSLGLLAYEQYF.

The chain combines TRBV14 with TRBJ1-2, with D unresolved. Germline V gene lookup returns CDR1 SGHDN and CDR2 FVKESK. Trimming took off 1 base at V and 8 bases at J, with 17 bases between the two ends. The CDR3 has 15 amino acids. CDR3 DNA: TGTGCCAGCAGCCAAGTCGGGCGAACTAGGCAGGGCTACACCTTC. Translated: CASSQVGRTRQGYTF.

This sequence joins TRBV7-8 and TRBJ2-2, with TRBD2 identical over 15 bases. CDR1 is SGHVS and CDR2 is FQNEAQ in the germline V gene. The CDR3 has 16 residues. Trimming at V came to 4 bases and at J to 5 bases, leaving 2 bases not matched to a gene. The CDR3 DNA is TGTGCCAGCAGCTCGGGACTAGCGGGGGGTACCGGGGAGCTGTTTTTT. Protein: CASSSGLAGGTGELFF. Together with reference TRBV7-8 and TRBJ2-2, the CDR3 gives the full variable domain: GAGVSQSPRYKVAKRGQDVALRCDPISGHVSLFWYQQALGQGPEFLTYFQNEAQLDKSGLPSDRFFAERPEGSVSTLKIQRTQQEDSAVYLCASSSGLAGGTGELFFGEGSRLTVL.

The rearrangement joins TRBV11-2 to TRBJ1-5; 7 bases align to TRBD1. Germline V CDR1 and CDR2: SGHAT, FQNNGV. The ends lost 4 bases at V and 0 bases at J; junction bases unmatched: 12. This CDR3 contains 18 residues. CDR3 sequence (DNA): TGTGCCAGCAGCTCCCCCCCCGGGACAGTTTATAGCAATCAGCCCCAGCATTTT. Residues: CASSSPPGTVYSNQPQHF.

The chain has TRBV27 and TRBJ2-3; D possibly corresponds to TRBD2 (6 bases). The CDR3 consists of 13 residues. Between the trimmed V and J ends, which lost 5 bases and 6 bases, there was a span of 12 bases. CDR1 and CDR2 from the germline V gene are MNHEY and SMNVEV (reference sequence). The CDR3, as DNA: TGTGCCAGCAGTCTACTACTAGCCGATACGCAGTATTTT. This sequence encodes CASSLLLADTQYF.